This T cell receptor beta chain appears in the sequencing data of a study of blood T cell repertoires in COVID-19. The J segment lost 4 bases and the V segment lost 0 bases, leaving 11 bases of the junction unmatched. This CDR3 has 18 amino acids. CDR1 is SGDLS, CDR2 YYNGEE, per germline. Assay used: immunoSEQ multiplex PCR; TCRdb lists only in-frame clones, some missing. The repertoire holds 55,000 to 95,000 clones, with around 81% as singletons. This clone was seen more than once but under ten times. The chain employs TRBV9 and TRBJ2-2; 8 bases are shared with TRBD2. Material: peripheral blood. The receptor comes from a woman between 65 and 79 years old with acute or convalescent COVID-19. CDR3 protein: CASSVATSGRGGTGELFF. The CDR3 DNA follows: TGTGCCAGCAGCGTAGCTACGTCGGGACGGGGGGGCACCGGGGAGCTGTTTTTT.